This T cell receptor beta chain was sequenced in a study of cytomegalovirus exposure and HLA in healthy donors. Study overall: A data release that came early held tens of millions of unique TCRs from HLA-typed donors. Study-wide findings and caveats: A missense variant in DCLRE1C was later tied to TCR beta V- and J-gene trimming.

The study ran its PCR with 60 Vbeta and 13 Jbeta primers. TCRdb keeps only in-frame clones here, not all; method: immunoSEQ multiplex PCR. The repertoire holds about 180,000 clones, with around 80% as singletons. On this clone itself: The antigen is unknown.

The CDR3 is made up of 15 amino acids. V was cut by 3 bases and J by 3 bases, with 16 bases left in between. Per germline, CDR1 SGHNT and CDR2 YYREEE (reference sequence). The clonotype was recovered from a middle-aged man in good health and CMV-seronegative. V usage is TRBV5-4 and J usage is TRBJ2-7; maybe TRBD1 (5 bases). Sequencing was carried out using PBMCs. For the CDR3, the DNA is TGTGCCAGCAGCTCGTCAGGGTTGCGGAACTACGAGCAGTACTTC. It translates to CASSSSGLRNYEQYF.